This TCR beta chain emerged from a study of blood T cell repertoires in COVID-19. Study-wide background: Acute and convalescent COVID-19 samples came from the United States, Italy and Spain.

CDR1 is SGDLS and CDR2 is YYNGEE in the germline V gene. J was trimmed by 6 bases and V by 0 bases; bases with no gene match: 5. The CDR3 contains 15 residues. As originally analysed: Amplifying reference gene primers gave estimates of nucleated cell counts. Clones were read by immunoSEQ multiplex PCR, and TCRdb kept only the in-frame ones, dropping some. D and trimming come from the DNA, and the V and J calls and clone size come from that table. The data show approximately 180,000 clones, 88% seen once. This clonotype was obtained from a human donor in a cohort sampled during active COVID-19. Sequencing input: peripheral blood. V is TRBV9 and J is TRBJ2-3; 9 bases fit TRBD1. CDR3 amino acids: CASSVGGQGGDTQYF. DNA of the CDR3: TGTGCCAGCAGCGTAGGGGGACAGGGTGGCGATACGCAGTATTTT.